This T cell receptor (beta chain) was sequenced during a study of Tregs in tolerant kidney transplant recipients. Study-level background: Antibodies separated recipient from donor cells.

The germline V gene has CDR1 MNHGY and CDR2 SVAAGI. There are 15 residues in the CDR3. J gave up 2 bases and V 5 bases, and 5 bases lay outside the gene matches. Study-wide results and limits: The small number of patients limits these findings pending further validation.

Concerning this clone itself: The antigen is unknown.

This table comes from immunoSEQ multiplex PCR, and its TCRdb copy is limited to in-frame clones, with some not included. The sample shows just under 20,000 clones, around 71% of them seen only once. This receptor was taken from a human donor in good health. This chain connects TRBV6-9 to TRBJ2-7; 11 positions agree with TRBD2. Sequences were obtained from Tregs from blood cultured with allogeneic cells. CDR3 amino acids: CASSRPGLAAYEQYF. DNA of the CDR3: TGTGCCAGCAGTCGCCCGGGACTAGCGGCCTACGAGCAGTACTTC.